Listed below are T cell receptor beta chains from one sample, sequenced in a study of OX40 agonist ivuxolimab in advanced cancers. Data came from immunoSEQ multiplex PCR; TCRdb stores just in-frame clones and leaves some out. The data contain 95,000 to 100,000 clones, around 80% of them singletons. Material: CD4+ or CD8+ T cells sorted from blood, obtained in a trial of the OX40 agonist ivuxolimab. The receptor source for this set is an adult with an advanced solid tumor such as melanoma, head and neck, liver or kidney cancer. Each CDR3 is given with its conserved first and last residue. Fields, in order: clone size, V gene, J gene, D gene, CDR3 protein, CDR3 DNA. D genes are given only for firm matches. Clone size, where shown, is once, few, many, or a class for clones that have expanded.

clone_size: -
v_call: TRBV7-9
j_call: TRBJ1-1
d_call: -
cdr3_aa: CASSQQGPFPTTEAFF
cdr3_nt: TGTGCCAGCAGCCAGCAGGGGCCATTCCCCACCACTGAAGCTTTCTTT

clone_size: -
v_call: TRBV11-2
j_call: TRBJ2-2
d_call: TRBD2
cdr3_aa: CASSSGGGENTGELFF
cdr3_nt: TGTGCCAGCAGCAGCGGTGGGGGGGAGAACACCGGGGAGCTGTTTTTT

clone_size: -
v_call: TRBV5-1
j_call: TRBJ2-1
d_call: TRBD2
cdr3_aa: CASSPVGGAYNEQFF
cdr3_nt: TGCGCCAGCAGCCCGGTGGGAGGGGCCTACAATGAGCAGTTCTTC

clone_size: -
v_call: TRBV7-2
j_call: TRBJ2-7
d_call: -
cdr3_aa: CASSLGQDSYEQYF
cdr3_nt: TGTGCCAGCAGCTTAGGGCAGGACTCCTACGAGCAGTACTTC

clone_size: -
v_call: TRBV15
j_call: TRBJ1-1
d_call: -
cdr3_aa: CATSLRWGDTEAFF
cdr3_nt: TGTGCCACCAGCCTACGGTGGGGAGACACTGAAGCTTTCTTT

clone_size: -
v_call: TRBV9
j_call: TRBJ2-2
d_call: -
cdr3_aa: CASRRSAGNTGELFF
cdr3_nt: TGTGCCAGCAGACGTTCGGCAGGGAACACCGGGGAGCTGTTTTTT

clone_size: -
v_call: TRBV10-3
j_call: TRBJ1-1
d_call: -
cdr3_aa: CAISETGRSLDTEAFF
cdr3_nt: TGTGCCATCAGTGAGACAGGACGGTCCCTAGATACTGAAGCTTTCTTT

clone_size: -
v_call: TRBV5-8
j_call: TRBJ2-7
d_call: TRBD2
cdr3_aa: CASSLVAPSGGYEQYF
cdr3_nt: TGTGCCAGCAGCTTGGTCGCGCCTAGCGGGGGCTACGAGCAGTACTTC

clone_size: -
v_call: TRBV5-1
j_call: TRBJ1-2
d_call: TRBD1
cdr3_aa: CASSLVGQGDGYTF
cdr3_nt: TGCGCCAGCAGCTTGGTCGGGCAGGGGGATGGCTACACCTTC

clone_size: -
v_call: TRBV27
j_call: TRBJ1-1
d_call: -
cdr3_aa: CASSLSAVAEAFF
cdr3_nt: TGTGCCAGCAGTTTATCGGCGGTCGCTGAAGCTTTCTTT

clone_size: few
v_call: TRBV5-1
j_call: TRBJ1-6
d_call: TRBD1
cdr3_aa: CASSPRGQGNSPLHF
cdr3_nt: TGCGCCAGCAGCCCGCGGGGACAGGGGAATTCACCCCTCCACTTT

clone_size: -
v_call: TRBV5-1
j_call: TRBJ2-7
d_call: -
cdr3_aa: CASGGGGEQYF
cdr3_nt: TGCGCCAGCGGCGGCGGAGGCGAGCAGTACTTC

clone_size: -
v_call: TRBV5-1
j_call: TRBJ1-2
d_call: TRBD1
cdr3_aa: CASSQGTGGAGYGYTF
cdr3_nt: TGCGCCAGCAGCCAAGGGACAGGGGGCGCGGGCTATGGCTACACCTTC

clone_size: -
v_call: TRBV11-2
j_call: TRBJ1-5
d_call: TRBD1
cdr3_aa: CASSPQGASNQPQHF
cdr3_nt: TGTGCCAGCAGCCCCCAGGGGGCAAGCAATCAGCCCCAGCATTTT

clone_size: -
v_call: TRBV18
j_call: TRBJ2-1
d_call: -
cdr3_aa: CASSPRSANEQFF
cdr3_nt: TGTGCCAGCTCACCACGTTCAGCGAATGAGCAGTTCTTC

clone_size: few
v_call: TRBV7-2
j_call: TRBJ2-7
d_call: -
cdr3_aa: CASSYLQGNEQYF
cdr3_nt: TGTGCCAGCAGCTATCTACAGGGTAACGAGCAGTACTTC

clone_size: -
v_call: TRBV25-1
j_call: TRBJ1-4
d_call: -
cdr3_aa: CASYSNEKLFF
cdr3_nt: TGTGCCAGCTACTCGAATGAAAAACTGTTTTTT

clone_size: -
v_call: TRBV4-1
j_call: TRBJ2-7
d_call: -
cdr3_aa: CASSQQEGGFEQYF
cdr3_nt: TGCGCCAGCAGCCAACAGGAAGGCGGGTTCGAGCAGTACTTC

clone_size: -
v_call: TRBV9
j_call: TRBJ1-1
d_call: -
cdr3_aa: CASSVIGVGTEAFF
cdr3_nt: TGTGCCAGCAGCGTAATTGGGGTCGGCACTGAAGCTTTCTTT

clone_size: -
v_call: TRBV7-2
j_call: TRBJ1-1
d_call: TRBD1
cdr3_aa: CASSLQGGQNTEAFF
cdr3_nt: TGTGCCAGCAGTTTACAGGGGGGACAAAACACTGAAGCTTTCTTT

clone_size: -
v_call: TRBV5-1
j_call: TRBJ2-5
d_call: -
cdr3_aa: CASSLGRTAWGETQYF
cdr3_nt: TGCGCCAGCAGCTTGGGTAGGACAGCATGGGGAGAGACCCAGTACTTC

clone_size: -
v_call: TRBV19
j_call: TRBJ1-1
d_call: -
cdr3_aa: CASKGQTNTEAFF
cdr3_nt: TGTGCCAGTAAGGGGCAGACGAACACTGAAGCTTTCTTT

clone_size: -
v_call: TRBV2
j_call: TRBJ1-2
d_call: -
cdr3_aa: CASEGVPGVAYGYTF
cdr3_nt: TGTGCCAGCGAAGGAGTGCCAGGGGTGGCCTATGGCTACACCTTC

clone_size: once
v_call: TRBV5-6
j_call: TRBJ2-3
d_call: -
cdr3_aa: CASSLGVGIDTQYF
cdr3_nt: TGTGCCAGCAGCTTGGGTGTGGGCATCGATACGCAGTATTTT

clone_size: -
v_call: TRBV10-3
j_call: TRBJ2-3
d_call: -
cdr3_aa: CAIYSGTTDTQYF
cdr3_nt: TGTGCCATCTATTCAGGAACGACAGATACGCAGTATTTT

clone_size: -
v_call: TRBV5-1
j_call: TRBJ1-2
d_call: TRBD1
cdr3_aa: CASSLDWDRTNYGYTF
cdr3_nt: TGCGCCAGCAGCTTGGACTGGGACAGAACCAACTATGGCTACACCTTC

clone_size: few
v_call: TRBV10-3
j_call: TRBJ1-6
d_call: -
cdr3_aa: CAISEGNSPLHF
cdr3_nt: TGTGCCATCAGTGAGGGAAATTCACCCCTCCACTTT

clone_size: -
v_call: TRBV19
j_call: TRBJ1-1
d_call: TRBD1
cdr3_aa: CASSEGTGGTEAFF
cdr3_nt: TGTGCCAGTAGTGAAGGGACAGGAGGAACTGAAGCTTTCTTT

clone_size: -
v_call: TRBV19
j_call: TRBJ2-4
d_call: TRBD1
cdr3_aa: CASSSGQGNIQYF
cdr3_nt: TGTGCCAGTAGTAGCGGACAGGGAAACATTCAGTACTTC

clone_size: -
v_call: TRBV11-1
j_call: TRBJ1-1
d_call: -
cdr3_aa: CASSLVTGNTEAFF
cdr3_nt: TGTGCCAGCAGCTTAGTGACAGGGAACACTGAAGCTTTCTTT

clone_size: -
v_call: TRBV7-9
j_call: TRBJ1-1
d_call: -
cdr3_aa: CASSLVLAKISFVAFF
cdr3_nt: TGTGCCAGCAGCTTGGTTCTAGCGAAGATCTCTTTCGTAGCTTTCTTT

clone_size: -
v_call: TRBV7-2
j_call: TRBJ1-2
d_call: -
cdr3_aa: CASSRQDYGYTF
cdr3_nt: TGTGCCAGCAGCCGTCAGGATTATGGCTACACCTTC

clone_size: -
v_call: TRBV19
j_call: TRBJ1-1
d_call: -
cdr3_aa: CASSATENTEAFF
cdr3_nt: TGTGCCAGTAGTGCTACAGAGAACACTGAAGCTTTCTTT

clone_size: -
v_call: TRBV5-1
j_call: TRBJ2-1
d_call: TRBD1
cdr3_aa: CASSEDRSGEQFF
cdr3_nt: TGCGCCAGCAGCGAGGACAGGTCAGGAGAGCAGTTCTTC

clone_size: many
v_call: TRBV15
j_call: TRBJ1-4
d_call: TRBD1
cdr3_aa: CATSRASGTGDEKLFF
cdr3_nt: TGTGCCACCAGCAGAGCGTCCGGGACAGGGGATGAAAAACTGTTTTTT

clone_size: -
v_call: TRBV6-5
j_call: TRBJ2-1
d_call: -
cdr3_aa: CASRRANEQFF
cdr3_nt: TGTGCCAGCAGGAGGGCCAATGAGCAGTTCTTC

clone_size: few
v_call: TRBV7-9
j_call: TRBJ2-7
d_call: -
cdr3_aa: CASSSTSDGQYF
cdr3_nt: TGTGCCAGCAGCTCGACATCAGATGGGCAGTACTTC

clone_size: -
v_call: TRBV7-2
j_call: TRBJ2-7
d_call: -
cdr3_aa: CASSLDRGPTYEQYF
cdr3_nt: TGTGCCAGCAGCTTAGATCGGGGGCCAACCTACGAGCAGTACTTC

clone_size: -
v_call: TRBV27
j_call: TRBJ2-7
d_call: TRBD1
cdr3_aa: CASSLDRGPNEQYF
cdr3_nt: TGTGCCAGCAGTCTAGACAGGGGGCCCAACGAGCAGTACTTC

clone_size: -
v_call: TRBV25-1
j_call: TRBJ2-7
d_call: TRBD1
cdr3_aa: CASSESTGGEYEQYF
cdr3_nt: TGTGCCAGCAGTGAATCGACAGGGGGAGAGTACGAGCAGTACTTC

clone_size: -
v_call: TRBV19
j_call: TRBJ1-5
d_call: -
cdr3_aa: CASTPRADYSNQPQHF
cdr3_nt: TGTGCCAGTACCCCCCGGGCCGATTATAGCAATCAGCCCCAGCATTTT

clone_size: -
v_call: TRBV6-6
j_call: TRBJ1-1
d_call: -
cdr3_aa: CASRVTTGGTEAFF
cdr3_nt: TGTGCCAGCAGGGTAACAACCGGGGGGACTGAAGCTTTCTTT

clone_size: -
v_call: TRBV5-1
j_call: TRBJ2-2
d_call: -
cdr3_aa: CASSLGRQAQDTGELFF
cdr3_nt: TGCGCCAGCAGCTTGGGAAGACAGGCTCAAGACACCGGGGAGCTGTTTTTT

clone_size: -
v_call: TRBV7-9
j_call: TRBJ2-3
d_call: TRBD2
cdr3_aa: CASSLSSGDSTDTQYF
cdr3_nt: TGTGCCAGCAGCTTATCCAGCGGGGATAGCACAGATACGCAGTATTTT

clone_size: -
v_call: TRBV7-9
j_call: TRBJ1-2
d_call: TRBD1
cdr3_aa: CASSLDRGLDYGYTF
cdr3_nt: TGTGCCAGCAGCTTAGACAGGGGTCTTGACTATGGCTACACCTTC

clone_size: -
v_call: TRBV9
j_call: TRBJ2-3
d_call: TRBD2
cdr3_aa: CASSAGLAGAEADTQYF
cdr3_nt: TGTGCCAGCAGCGCTGGACTAGCGGGAGCGGAGGCAGATACGCAGTATTTT

clone_size: -
v_call: TRBV5-6
j_call: TRBJ2-3
d_call: TRBD2
cdr3_aa: CASSLVGLDTDTQYF
cdr3_nt: TGTGCCAGCAGCTTGGTGGGACTAGACACAGATACGCAGTATTTT

clone_size: once
v_call: TRBV29-1
j_call: TRBJ1-5
d_call: -
cdr3_aa: CSVVVPNQPQHF
cdr3_nt: TGCAGCGTTGTTGTGCCAAATCAGCCCCAGCATTTT